Here is one T cell receptor (beta chain) with its context. Its recognized antigen is unknown. No base quality information exists; no much larger clone differs at one position. This record comes from a study of blood T cell repertoires in COVID-19 (dated by TCRdb to 2020 to 2022). Regarding the complete study: The collaborator samples originated in the United States, Italy and Spain and spanned the acute and convalescent phases of COVID-19. The material from the prospective study consisted of cDNA or gDNA derived from T cells, B-cell-depleted T cells, or PBMCs. The dataset comprised deeply sampled blood TCRbeta repertoires from subjects exposed to, actively infected with, or recovered from COVID-19. The repertoires were released in a freely available public database meant as a resource for research on the immune response to SARS-CoV-2. The samples were drawn from two sources: the first 160 participants of the ongoing ImmuneRACE study, and about 1,300 subjects contributed by 6 global collaborators. Nearly every sample came with metadata listing a de-identified subject ID, COVID-19 status, age in years and sex. Where available, HLA class I and class II types were obtained from metadata supplied by the sample provider rather than from assay-based typing. What the research found in general, with its limitations: The amount of clinical and demographic metadata varied by source and participant and was provided uncurated.

From its cysteine to its phenylalanine, the CDR3 spans 14 amino acids. Just the 42-base CDR3 DNA is kept, in frame starting at base 1. CDR1 SEHNR and CDR2 FQNEAQ are derived from the germline V gene (reference sequence). Cut back by 8 bases and 2 bases, the V and J ends lie 14 bases apart. Each collaborating institution followed its own protocols to collect whole blood in K2EDTA tubes. For TCRbeta analysis, collaborator samples were shipped as frozen whole blood, as isolated PBMCs, or as DNA extracted from either sample type. TCRbeta CDR3 regions were amplified from genomic DNA by means of the immunoSEQ Assay, a bias-controlled multiplex PCR. The paper's data handling went like this. Within the assay, amplification of reference gene primers was used to estimate how many nucleated cells each sample contained. To quantify the absolute abundance of each unique TCRbeta CDR3 rearrangement, sequence reads were collapsed and filtered. For each sample, productive Simpson clonality was calculated as the square root of Simpson's diversity index across productive rearrangements. This immuneACCESS table, as held by TCRdb, lists in-frame sequences with V and J called but not all clones. Of the missing ones, under half trace to an unresolved V gene in checked studies; the others have no known cause. V and J calls and clone size are as listed in that table; D and trimming were resolved from the DNA. Counted in this sample were fewer than 150,000 clones; roughly 81% of them appeared once. The ten largest clones capture 3.4% of the sample.

The origin of this receptor is a man aged 35 to 55 with acute or convalescent COVID-19. Sequencing was carried out using peripheral blood. Rearrangement joined TRBV7-9 to TRBJ2-3, with TRBD2 as a weak D call on 5 bases. The CDR3 amino acid sequence is: CASLSAASTDTQYF. The bases read TGTGCCAGCCTTAGCGCCGCTTCCACAGATACGCAGTATTTT.